The 17 T cell receptor beta chains presented below share a single source sample, sequenced in a study of PD-1 and CTLA-4 blockade in melanoma. Profiled with immunoSEQ multiplex PCR; TCRdb holds only in-frame clones, not every one. The data contain more than 9,000 clones, roughly four fifths of them seen just once; the ten biggest clones take up 25% to 35%. The specimen was CD8+ T cells from peripheral blood, collected from a patient given anti-PD-1 treatment. Receptors were obtained from a human donor with melanoma.

This rearrangement joins TRBV6-1 to TRBJ1-1, with D possibly TRBD1 on 5 matching bases. Per germline, CDR1 MNHNS and CDR2 SASEGT. The length of the CDR3 is 13 residues. Trimming pared 3 bases from V and 3 bases from J, leaving 8 bases between. The CDR3 nucleotides are TGTGCCAGCAGTGAGGGGGAATACACTGAAGCTTTCTTT. It specifies CASSEGEYTEAFF.

The chain carries TRBV19 and TRBJ2-4; D not certain. This CDR3 has 11 residues. Germline V gene lookup returns CDR1 LNHDA and CDR2 SQIVND (reference sequence). The ends were cut back, 7 bases at V and 3 bases at J, with 4 bases in the middle. CDR3 DNA sequence: TGTGCCAGTATCTACAAAAACATTCAGTACTTC. It yields the protein CASIYKNIQYF.

The chain links TRBV5-1 to TRBJ2-7, with D unresolved. Trimming left V 4 bases short and J 2 bases short, with 7 bases between. Germline V gene lookup returns CDR1 SGHRS and CDR2 YFSETQ. CDR3 length equals 12 residues. CDR3 residues: CASSLGTYEQYF. The CDR3 DNA follows: TGCGCCAGCAGCCTTGGAACCTACGAGCAGTACTTC.

V and J are TRBV5-4 and TRBJ2-7; D is possibly TRBD1 (6 bases). Trimming pared 5 bases from V and 2 bases from J, leaving 17 bases between. CDR3 size: 15 residues. Germline V CDR1 and CDR2: SGHNT, YYREEE (reference sequence). Written as DNA, the CDR3 is TGTGCCAGCAGTGAACAGGGCCCCTCCACCTACGAGCAGTACTTC. Protein sequence: CASSEQGPSTYEQYF.

The rearrangement uses TRBV5-1 and TRBJ2-7, with D possibly TRBD1 on 6 matching bases. Germline V CDR1 and CDR2: SGHRS, YFSETQ. The CDR3 is 15 amino acids. Deletions cut 4 bases from V and 2 bases from J, with 16 bases between. CDR3 sequence: CASSLERDTTYEQYF. The CDR3 nucleotides read TGCGCCAGCAGCCTCGAACGGGACACCACCTACGAGCAGTACTTC.

Here the CDR3 reads CAIYGTGDGYTF. In DNA, the CDR3 is TGTGCCATCTACGGGACAGGGGACGGCTACACCTTC. The chain uses TRBV10-3 and TRBJ1-2; the match to TRBD1 covers 10 bases. After removal of 8 bases from V and 8 bases from J, the junction contained 5 bases not matched to a gene. This CDR3 has 12 amino acids. The germline gives CDR1 ENHRY, CDR2 SYGVKD.

A few counts support this clone. The chain has TRBV2 and TRBJ2-2, with a tentative D call TRBD2 (5 bases). Per germline, CDR1 SNHLY and CDR2 FYNNEI. The CDR3 extends over 14 amino acids. Trimming removed 7 bases at V and 0 bases at J, with 9 bases between. The CDR3 reads CASTDGANTGELFF. DNA of the CDR3: TGTGCCAGCACGGACGGGGCGAACACCGGGGAGCTGTTTTTT.

The chain uses TRBV5-6 and TRBJ2-6; TRBD1 is a possible D gene (6 bases). Germline CDR1 is SGHDT and CDR2 is YYEEEE. The CDR3 sequence is 13 residues long. Deletions cut 2 bases from V and 17 bases from J, with 17 bases between. The CDR3 here is CASSFSQGPFLTF. Written as DNA, the CDR3 is TGTGCCAGCAGCTTCTCACAGGGCCCATTCTTGACTTTC. The full variable domain, with the rest looked up from reference TRBV5-6 and TRBJ2-6, is DAGVTQSPTHLIKTRGQQVTLRCSPKSGHDTVSWYQQALGQGPQFIFQYYEEEERQRGNFPDRFSGHQFPNYSSELNVNALLLGDSALYLCASSFSQGPFLTFGAGSRLTVL.

CDR3 bases: TGTGCCAGCAATAACCGGGACCACTATGAGCAGTTCTTC. Protein sequence: CASNNRDHYEQFF. The genes are TRBV12-3 or TRBV12-4 and TRBJ2-1; D may match TRBD1 or TRBD2 (5 bases each). This CDR3 has 13 amino acids. Between the trimmed V and J ends, which lost 7 bases and 8 bases, there was a span of 15 bases.

The genes are TRBV2 and TRBJ1-1; D ambiguous. CDR3 length: 15 amino acids. Trimming left V 0 bases short and J 4 bases short, with 12 bases between. The germline V gene has CDR1 SNHLY and CDR2 FYNNEI. The CDR3 protein is CASSEASGYFTEAFF. The CDR3 coding sequence is TGTGCCAGCAGTGAAGCGTCGGGTTACTTCACTGAAGCTTTCTTT.

This clone was counted between two and nine times. The J gene is TRBJ2-3, the V gene TRBV9, with a possible D match to TRBD2 (6 bases). With 4 bases removed from V and 5 bases from J, the gap between germline ends came to 17 bases. Germline V lookup: CDR1 SGDLS, CDR2 YYNGEE. This CDR3 has 15 residues. The CDR3 sequence: CASSIGTLEIDTQYF. The CDR3 nucleotides read TGTGCCAGCAGCATCGGGACTCTAGAGATAGATACGCAGTATTTT.

The chain joins TRBV30 to TRBJ2-1; 7 bases agree with TRBD2. CDR1 is GTSNPN and CDR2 is SVGIG in the germline V gene (reference sequence). Trimming removed 0 bases from V and 8 bases from J; junction bases left unmatched: 10. The CDR3 is made up of 15 amino acids. The CDR3 spells CAWSVLAGVVDEQFF. The CDR3 nucleotides read TGTGCCTGGAGTGTACTGGCGGGAGTAGTAGATGAGCAGTTCTTC.

The chain joins TRBV15 to TRBJ2-5, with 16 positions matching TRBD2. The germline V gene encodes CDR1 LNHNV and CDR2 YYDKDF (reference sequence). The junction had 8 bases not matched to a gene; V was cut back by 5 bases and J by 5 bases. CDR3 length: 17 residues. The CDR3 sequence is CATSGVGLAGGRETQYF. For the CDR3, the DNA is TGTGCCACCAGCGGAGTGGGACTAGCGGGGGGGCGGGAGACCCAGTACTTC.

The chain uses TRBV9 and TRBJ1-1; D is unresolved. Germline CDR1 is SGDLS and CDR2 is YYNGEE. CDR3 length: 15 residues. Trimming removed 4 bases at V and 5 bases at J, with 18 bases between. This chain's CDR3 is CASSPHRRAGTEAFF. The DNA of the CDR3 is TGTGCCAGCAGCCCCCATCGAAGGGCGGGGACTGAAGCTTTCTTT.

The rearrangement joins TRBV11-3 to TRBJ2-7; D is ambiguous. V gave up 5 bases and J gave up 0 bases, with 11 bases separating them. Germline loops: CDR1 SGHNT, CDR2 YENEEA. This CDR3 is built from 14 residues. Written as DNA, the CDR3 is TGTGCCAGCAGCCCTAGGGAAGACTCCTACGAGCAGTACTTC. Amino acids: CASSPREDSYEQYF.

The genes are TRBV11-3 and TRBJ2-1; TRBD2 might be the D (5 bases). CDR1 is SGHNT, CDR2 YENEEA, per germline. The CDR3 consists of 15 residues. Trimming cost V 4 bases and J 0 bases, with 10 bases left between them. The chain's CDR3 is CASSSLGSSYNEQFF. In DNA, the CDR3 is TGTGCCAGCAGCTCTCTAGGGAGCTCCTACAATGAGCAGTTCTTC.

The table lists this clone with a few counts. V is TRBV28 and J is TRBJ1-6, with unresolved D. Germline V gives CDR1 MDHEN, CDR2 SYDVKM. The length of the CDR3 is 16 residues. Trimming stripped 2 bases from V and 7 bases from J, with 15 bases between. DNA of the CDR3: TGTGCCAGCAGTTTAAGCTCGCATGCCAGGAATTCACCCCTCCACTTT. Translation: CASSLSSHARNSPLHF.